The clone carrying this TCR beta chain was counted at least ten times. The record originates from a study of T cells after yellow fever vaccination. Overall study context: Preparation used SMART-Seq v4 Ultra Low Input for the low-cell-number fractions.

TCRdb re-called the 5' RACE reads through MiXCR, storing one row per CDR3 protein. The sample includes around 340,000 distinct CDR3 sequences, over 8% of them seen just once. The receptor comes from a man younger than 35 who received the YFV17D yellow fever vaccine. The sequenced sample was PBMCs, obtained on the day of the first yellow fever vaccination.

As DNA, the CDR3 is TGTGCCAGCAAGGTCGGCGCAAACTATAATTCACCCCTCCACTTT. Its translation: CASKVGANYNSPLHF. The chain carries TRBV3-1 and TRBJ1-6; D not resolved. This CDR3 region has 15 residues. CDR1 and CDR2 (germline): LGHDT, YNNKEL (reference sequence). V dropped 7 bases and J dropped 3 bases, with 13 bases sitting between them.